The clone carrying this T cell receptor beta chain was seen ten or more times. Its antigen is unidentified. V was cut by 0 bases and J by 2 bases, with 8 bases left in between. The germline gives CDR1 MNHEY, CDR2 SVGAGI. CDR3 length: 15 residues. Time point here: longitudinal time-point 3. Healthy control participants comprised blood bank volunteers in Maryland, USA. The cDNA was generated by 5'RACE with 10-nucleotide random UMIs. A single record per CDR3 protein comes from TCRdb applying MiXCR to the 5' RACE reads. The sample shows 40,000 or so distinct CDR3 sequences, around an eighth of them seen only once. These data belong to a study of neurological immune-mediated disorders. Study results and caveats: Expanded clones shared no CDR3 amino acid sequences across subjects, suggesting private repertoires in all groups.

V gene TRBV6-5 combines with J gene TRBJ1-3; D remains ambiguous. This clonotype was sampled from a man aged 30 to 39 in good health. The material sequenced was PBMCs. CDR3 protein: CASSYSRQAGNTIYF. Written as DNA, the CDR3 is TGTGCCAGCAGTTACTCGAGGCAGGCTGGAAACACCATATATTTT.